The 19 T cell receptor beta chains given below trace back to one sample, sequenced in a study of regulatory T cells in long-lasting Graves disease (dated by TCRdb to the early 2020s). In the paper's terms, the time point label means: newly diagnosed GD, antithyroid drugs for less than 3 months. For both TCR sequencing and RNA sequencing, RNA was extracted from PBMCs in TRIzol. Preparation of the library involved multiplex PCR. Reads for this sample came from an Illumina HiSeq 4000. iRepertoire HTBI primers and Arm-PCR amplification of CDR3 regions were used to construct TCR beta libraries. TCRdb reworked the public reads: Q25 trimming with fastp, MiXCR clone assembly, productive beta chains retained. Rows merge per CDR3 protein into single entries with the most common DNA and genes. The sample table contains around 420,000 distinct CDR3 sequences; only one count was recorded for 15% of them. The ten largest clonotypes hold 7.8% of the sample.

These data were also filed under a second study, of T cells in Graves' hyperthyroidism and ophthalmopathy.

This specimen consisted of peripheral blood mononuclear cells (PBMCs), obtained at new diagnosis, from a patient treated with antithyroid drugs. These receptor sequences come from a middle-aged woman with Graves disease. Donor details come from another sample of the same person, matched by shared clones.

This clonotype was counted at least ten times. For the CDR3, the DNA is TGTGCCAGCAGTGTTACCGGGACTAGCGGGATCAATGAGCAGTTCTTC. Residues: CASSVTGTSGINEQFF. This rearrangement joins TRBV28 to TRBJ2-1, with 13 bases identical to TRBD2. Germline lookup yields CDR1 MDHEN and CDR2 SYDVKM. The CDR3 extends over 16 amino acids. V lost 5 bases, J lost 6 bases, and 7 bases stayed unmatched.

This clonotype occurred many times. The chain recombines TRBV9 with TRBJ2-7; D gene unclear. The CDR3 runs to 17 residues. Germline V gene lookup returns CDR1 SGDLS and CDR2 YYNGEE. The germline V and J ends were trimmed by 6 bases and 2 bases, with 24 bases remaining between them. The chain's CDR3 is CASTQFPPDRKTYEQYF. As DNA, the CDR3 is TGTGCCAGCACCCAATTCCCGCCAGATCGGAAAACCTACGAGCAGTACTTC.

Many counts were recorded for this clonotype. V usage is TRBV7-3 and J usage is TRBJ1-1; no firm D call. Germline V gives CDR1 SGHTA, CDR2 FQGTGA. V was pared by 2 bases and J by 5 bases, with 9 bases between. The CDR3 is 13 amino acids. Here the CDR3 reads CASSLAGETEAFF. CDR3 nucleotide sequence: TGTGCCAGCAGCTTAGCTGGGGAGACTGAAGCTTTCTTT.

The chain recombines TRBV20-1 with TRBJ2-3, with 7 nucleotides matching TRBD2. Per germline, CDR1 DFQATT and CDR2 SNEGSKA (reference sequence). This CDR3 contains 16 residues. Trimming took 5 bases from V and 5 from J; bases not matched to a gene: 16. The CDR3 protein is CSAPPPSGLSVDTQYF. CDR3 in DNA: TGCAGTGCTCCTCCCCCTTCGGGACTATCGGTAGATACGCAGTATTTT.

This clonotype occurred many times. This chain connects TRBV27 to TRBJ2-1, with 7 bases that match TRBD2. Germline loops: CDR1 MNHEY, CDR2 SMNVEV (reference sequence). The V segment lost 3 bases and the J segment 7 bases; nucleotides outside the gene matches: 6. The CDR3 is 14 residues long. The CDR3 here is CASSLLADWNEQFF. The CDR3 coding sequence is TGTGCCAGCAGTTTGCTAGCGGATTGGAATGAGCAGTTCTTC.

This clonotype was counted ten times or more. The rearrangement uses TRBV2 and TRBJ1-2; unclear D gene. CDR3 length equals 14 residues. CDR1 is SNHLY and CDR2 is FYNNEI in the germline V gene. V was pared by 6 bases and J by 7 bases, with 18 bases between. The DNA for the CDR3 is TGTGCCAGCAGCCTTGAACTCGCGGGGTTTGGCTACACCTTC. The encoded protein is CASSLELAGFGYTF.

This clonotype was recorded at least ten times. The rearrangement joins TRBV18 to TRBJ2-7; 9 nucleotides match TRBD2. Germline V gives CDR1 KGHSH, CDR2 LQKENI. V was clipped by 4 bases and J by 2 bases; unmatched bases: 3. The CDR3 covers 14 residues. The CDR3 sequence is CASSLGLATYEQYF. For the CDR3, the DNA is TGTGCCAGCTCACTGGGACTAGCTACCTACGAGCAGTACTTC.

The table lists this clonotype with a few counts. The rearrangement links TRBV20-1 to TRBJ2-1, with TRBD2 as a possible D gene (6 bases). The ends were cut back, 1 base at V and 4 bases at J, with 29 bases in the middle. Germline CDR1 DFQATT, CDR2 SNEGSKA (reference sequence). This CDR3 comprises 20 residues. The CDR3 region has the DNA TGCAGTGCTAGAGGTGAGGGCCAGGACGTATCCGGGAGCTGGTACAATGAGCAGTTCTTC. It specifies CSARGEGQDVSGSWYNEQFF.

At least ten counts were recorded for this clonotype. The CDR3 here is CASSSGLGMDEQYF. CDR3 in DNA: TGTGCCAGCAGCTCCGGACTAGGAATGGACGAGCAGTACTTC. The chain uses TRBV7-9 and TRBJ2-7; 7 bases are a match to TRBD2. The germline V gene has CDR1 SEHNR and CDR2 FQNEAQ (reference sequence). The CDR3 has 14 residues. V lost 4 bases, J lost 5 bases, and 8 bases stayed unmatched.

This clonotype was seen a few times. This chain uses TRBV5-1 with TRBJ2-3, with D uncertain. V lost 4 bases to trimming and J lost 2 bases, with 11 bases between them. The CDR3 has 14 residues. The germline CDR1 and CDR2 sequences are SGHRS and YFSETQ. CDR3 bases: TGCGCCAGCAGCCCGGATTACTCCACAGATACGCAGTATTTT. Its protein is CASSPDYSTDTQYF. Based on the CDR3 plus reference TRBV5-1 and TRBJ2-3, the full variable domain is KAGVTQTPRYLIKTRGQQVTLSCSPISGHRSVSWYQQTPGQGLQFLFEYFSETQRNKGNFPGRFSGRQFSNSRSEMNVSTLELGDSALYLCASSPDYSTDTQYFGPGTRLTVL.

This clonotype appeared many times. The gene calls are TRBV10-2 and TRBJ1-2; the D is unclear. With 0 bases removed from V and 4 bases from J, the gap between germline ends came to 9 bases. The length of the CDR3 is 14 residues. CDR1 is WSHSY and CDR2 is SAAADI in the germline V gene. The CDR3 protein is CASSESANPYGYTF. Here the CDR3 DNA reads TGCGCCAGCAGTGAGTCAGCAAACCCCTATGGCTACACCTTC.

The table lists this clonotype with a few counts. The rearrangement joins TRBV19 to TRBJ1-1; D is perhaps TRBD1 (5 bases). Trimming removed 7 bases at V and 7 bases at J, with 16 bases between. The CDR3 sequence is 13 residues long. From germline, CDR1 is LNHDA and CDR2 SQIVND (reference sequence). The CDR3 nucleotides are TGTGCCAGTATGGACACCCCGTTAGGTGAAGCTTTCTTT. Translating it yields CASMDTPLGEAFF.

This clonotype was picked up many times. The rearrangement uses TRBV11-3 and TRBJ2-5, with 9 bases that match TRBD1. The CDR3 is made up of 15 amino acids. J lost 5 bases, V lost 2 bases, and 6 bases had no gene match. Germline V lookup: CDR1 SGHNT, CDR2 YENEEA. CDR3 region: CASSLIQGARETQYF. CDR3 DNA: TGTGCCAGCAGCTTAATACAGGGGGCGCGGGAGACCCAGTACTTC.

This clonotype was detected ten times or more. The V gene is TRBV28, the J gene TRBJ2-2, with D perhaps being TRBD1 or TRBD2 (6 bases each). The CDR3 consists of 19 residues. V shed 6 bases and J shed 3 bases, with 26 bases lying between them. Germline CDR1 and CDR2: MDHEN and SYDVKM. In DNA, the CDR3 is TGTGCCAGCAGCCCCGCGGGGCAGGGGACCTACGTAGACACCGGGGAGCTGTTTTTT. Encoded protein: CASSPAGQGTYVDTGELFF.

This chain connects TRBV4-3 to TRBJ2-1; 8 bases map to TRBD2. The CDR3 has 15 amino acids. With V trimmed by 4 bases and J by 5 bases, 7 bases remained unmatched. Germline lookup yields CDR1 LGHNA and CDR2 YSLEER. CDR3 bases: TGCGCCAGCAGCCCAAGGACTAGCAGGGACAATGAGCAGTTCTTC. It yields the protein CASSPRTSRDNEQFF.

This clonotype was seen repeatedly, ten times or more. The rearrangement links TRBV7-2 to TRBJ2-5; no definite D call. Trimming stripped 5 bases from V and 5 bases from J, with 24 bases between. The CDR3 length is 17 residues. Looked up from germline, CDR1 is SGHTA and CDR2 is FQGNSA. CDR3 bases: TGTGCCAGCAGCCAAGACCTCCCCCTCGTTCCTGGGGAGACCCAGTACTTC. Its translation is CASSQDLPLVPGETQYF.

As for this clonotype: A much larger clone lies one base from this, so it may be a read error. The CDR3 here is CASSLWYRGPIYSGANVPTF. DNA of the CDR3: TGTGCCAGCAGCTTATGGTACAGGGGCCCAATCTACTCTGGGGCCAACGTCCCGACTTTC. The rearrangement uses TRBV11-2 and TRBJ2-6, with 7 bases aligning to TRBD1. The CDR3 runs to 20 residues. Germline V lookup: CDR1 SGHAT, CDR2 FQNNGV.

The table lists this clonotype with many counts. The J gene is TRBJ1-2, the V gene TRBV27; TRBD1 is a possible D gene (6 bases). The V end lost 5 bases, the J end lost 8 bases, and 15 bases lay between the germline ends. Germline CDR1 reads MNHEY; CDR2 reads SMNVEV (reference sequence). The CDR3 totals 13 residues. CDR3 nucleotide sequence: TGTGCCAGCAGTCCTACAGGGTCGAACGGCTACACCTTC. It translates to CASSPTGSNGYTF.

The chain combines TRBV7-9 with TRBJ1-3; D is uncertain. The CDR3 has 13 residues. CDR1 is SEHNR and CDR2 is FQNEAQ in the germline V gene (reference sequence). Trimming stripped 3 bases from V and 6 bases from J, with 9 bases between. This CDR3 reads CASSLYIENTIYF. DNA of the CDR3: TGTGCCAGCAGCTTGTATATAGAAAACACCATATATTTT.